This TCR beta chain was recorded in a study of T cell responses to AZD1222 COVID-19 vaccine. Study-wide findings and caveats: Just 6 or 7 AZD1222 recipients were seropositive at baseline. An increase in Spike-specific TCR breadth and depth was observed after two AZD1222 doses. CD4 TCRs linked to vaccination spanned spike, dominating at 160-218 and 743-854. Repertoire sampling occurred only after the peak T cell response.

Details on this clone: As yet, its antigen is unknown.

TCRdb keeps only in-frame clones here, not all; method: immunoSEQ multiplex PCR. The table shows around 150,000 clones, with about 92% occurring only once. The V end was cut by 1 base, the J end by 5 bases, with 14 bases between. Per the germline V gene, CDR1 is MNHNS and CDR2 is SASEGT. There are 16 residues in the CDR3. Specimen: peripheral blood, collected 28 days after the second AZD1222 dose. The J gene is TRBJ1-4, the V gene TRBV6-1; D is ambiguous. The sequence was collected from an adult who received the AZD1222 COVID-19 vaccine. The CDR3: CASSEEVSFGNEKLFF. In nucleotides, the CDR3 is TGTGCCAGCAGTGAAGAAGTGTCGTTTGGGAATGAAAAACTGTTTTTT.